The 2 T cell receptor beta chains listed next were all sequenced from one sample in a study of blood T cell repertoires in COVID-19. Assay used: immunoSEQ multiplex PCR; TCRdb lists only in-frame clones, some missing. The sample lists some 150,000 clones, nearly 80% seen once, with around 2.9% in the top ten. Sequencing was performed on PBMCs or T cells enriched from blood (not recorded which). The source of these receptors is a woman aged 50 to 60 who had recovered from COVID-19.

This clone was detected once. The rearrangement uses TRBV30 and TRBJ1-2; 9 bases are shared with TRBD1. The junction had 15 bases not matched to a gene; V was cut back by 3 bases and J by 10 bases. CDR1 is GTSNPN and CDR2 is SVGIG in the germline V gene (reference sequence). This CDR3 spans 15 amino acids. CDR3 sequence (DNA): TGTGCCTGGAGGGGGACAGGGAGCCTAGGGAGCTCCTACACCTTC. Translation gives CAWRGTGSLGSSYTF.

The chain links TRBV7-3 to TRBJ2-1; tentatively, D is TRBD2 (5 bases). The V end lost 4 bases, the J end lost 4 bases, and 14 bases lay between the germline ends. Germline values: CDR1 SGHTA, CDR2 FQGTGA. CDR3 length: 15 residues. CDR3 region: CASSYPSGKYNEQFF. CDR3 nucleotides: TGTGCCAGCAGCTACCCGTCGGGAAAATACAATGAGCAGTTCTTC.